This TCR beta chain was sequenced for a study of Graves' ophthalmopathy and Graves' hyperthyroidism. General study results and limits: The majority of expanded thyroid clonotypes above 0.001 frequency also occurred in blood.

Points on this clonotype: Its specificity is unknown.

The authors amplified TCR beta CDR3 regions from RNA transcripts. Second-round multiplex PCR came after first-round RT-PCR with HTBI primers. TCRdb called the multiplex PCR reads again in MiXCR, with one record for every CDR3 protein. The sample lists some 350,000 distinct CDR3 sequences; 15% to 20% were seen once. This sequence was found in an adult woman with stable Graves' hyperthyroidism. Material for sequencing was peripheral blood.

CDR3 in DNA: TGTGCCAGCAGTTTAGGTGCCAGCACTGAAGCTTTCTTT. It codes for CASSLGASTEAFF. The chain links TRBV12-3 or TRBV12-4 to TRBJ1-1, with D unclear. This CDR3 is 13 amino acids long. Trimming took off 1 base at V and 4 bases at J, with 7 bases between the two ends.